These 16 T cell receptor beta chains originate from one sample sequenced in a study of human T cells and chemical hapten exposure. It was from unfractionated whole blood that total RNA was extracted. In TCRdb, the 5' RACE reads were re-called with MiXCR into one record per CDR3 protein. In the table there are over 95,000 distinct CDR3 sequences, more than 15% of which are singletons. These receptors all stem from a human donor in good health.

The V gene is TRBV28, the J gene TRBJ2-7, with 11 bases identical to TRBD2. CDR1 and CDR2 from the germline V gene are MDHEN and SYDVKM. Trimming cost V 4 bases and J 6 bases; bases outside gene matches: 5. This CDR3 has 14 residues. CDR3 amino acids: CASSSLAGEAEQYF. CDR3 coding DNA: TGTGCCAGCAGTTCACTAGCGGGAGAAGCCGAGCAGTACTTC.

The chain uses TRBV12-3 or TRBV12-4 and TRBJ1-3; D is possibly TRBD1 (5 bases). Trimming took 2 bases from V and 2 from J, leaving 13 bases between them. The CDR3 has 16 residues. In nucleotides, the CDR3 is TGTGCCAGCAGTTTAATTCAGGGTGGCACTGGAAACACCATATATTTT. It encodes CASSLIQGGTGNTIYF.

This clonotype was counted only a few times. The V call is TRBV28, the J call TRBJ2-1, with D perhaps TRBD1 or TRBD2 (5 bases each). V gave up 4 bases and J gave up 14 bases, with 12 bases separating them. The length of the CDR3 is 11 residues. Germline CDR1 and CDR2: MDHEN and SYDVKM. As DNA, the CDR3 is TGTGCCAGCAGTTCAGGGATCGGGAAGTTCTTC. This codes for CASSSGIGKFF. The variable domain in full, with the rest retrieved from reference TRBV28 and TRBJ2-1, is DVKVTQSSRYLVKRTGEKVFLECVQDMDHENMFWYRQDPGLGLRLIYFSYDVKMKEKGDIPEGYSVSREKKERFSLILESASTNQTSMYLCASSSGIGKFFGPGTRLTVL.

This clonotype came up many times. The chain carries TRBV20-1 and TRBJ1-1; maybe TRBD1 (5 bases). Deletions cut 6 bases from V and 5 bases from J, with 16 bases between. The CDR3 has 13 residues. Germline values: CDR1 DFQATT, CDR2 SNEGSKA (reference sequence). CDR3 nucleotide sequence: TGCAGTGCCTTCACAGGACTCCGGACTGAAGCTTTCTTT. It specifies CSAFTGLRTEAFF.

The V call is TRBV9, the J call TRBJ2-1, with 14 bases matching TRBD2. The V and J ends lost 4 bases and 5 bases, in that order; junction bases with no gene match: 5. This CDR3 contains 16 residues. CDR1 and CDR2 from the germline V gene are SGDLS and YYNGEE. The CDR3: CASSPEGLAGDNEQFF. In nucleotides, the CDR3 is TGTGCCAGCAGCCCAGAGGGACTAGCGGGGGACAATGAGCAGTTCTTC.

The chain couples TRBV4-1 to TRBJ2-2; 10 nucleotides agree with TRBD1. This CDR3 comprises 18 residues. Germline CDR1 MGHRA, CDR2 YSYEKL. V lost 4 bases, J lost 4 bases, and 12 bases stayed unmatched. The DNA of the CDR3 is TGCGCCAGCAGCCGCAAAGAGGGGACAGGGGTCGGCACCGGGGAGCTGTTTTTT. Its protein product is CASSRKEGTGVGTGELFF.

This clonotype was seen once. This chain joins TRBV10-3 and TRBJ1-2; TRBD1 might be the D (5 bases). V was clipped by 7 bases and J by 0 bases, with 9 bases between them. Germline V lookup: CDR1 ENHRY, CDR2 SYGVKD. This CDR3 comprises 13 residues. The CDR3 DNA reads as TGTGCCATCAATCCAGGGACTAACTATGGCTACACCTTC. Protein product: CAINPGTNYGYTF.

The gene calls are TRBV29-1 and TRBJ2-7; TRBD1 matches 10 bases. This CDR3 contains 14 residues. Germline CDR1 is SQVTM and CDR2 is ANQGSEA. V trimming: 4 bases; J trimming: 5 bases; junction bases outside the gene matches: 8. CDR3 residues: CSVGTGTGVHEQYF. CDR3 nucleotides: TGCAGCGTTGGAACCGGGACAGGGGTCCACGAGCAGTACTTC.

The chain joins TRBV6-5 to TRBJ1-4; 9 bases agree with TRBD1. Germline V gives CDR1 MNHEY, CDR2 SVGAGI. V lost 7 bases and J lost 9; bases outside the gene matches: 12. The CDR3 extends over 15 amino acids. The CDR3 is CASTPLMGTGKKLFF. The CDR3, as DNA: TGTGCCAGCACCCCCCTTATGGGGACAGGGAAAAAACTGTTTTTT.

In its sample, this clonotype was seen many times. V usage is TRBV27 and J usage is TRBJ2-7; 10 bases are shared with TRBD1. Germline V gene data show CDR1 as MNHEY and CDR2 as SMNVEV (reference sequence). The V segment lost 3 bases and the J segment 0 bases; nucleotides outside the gene matches: 14. The CDR3 has 19 amino acids. As DNA, the CDR3 is TGTGCCAGCAGTTTCTCTGGACAGGGGGGAAGCGGGCTCTCCTACGAGCAGTACTTC. Protein: CASSFSGQGGSGLSYEQYF.

In its sample, this clonotype was seen a few times. For the CDR3, the DNA is TGTGCCAGCACCCCGCCGGGCGGCACAGATACGCAGTATTTT. Translation gives CASTPPGGTDTQYF. J is TRBJ2-3 and V is TRBV28; no clear D. This CDR3 region has 14 residues. Looked up from germline, CDR1 is MDHEN and CDR2 is SYDVKM. V lost 7 bases, J lost 1 base, and 12 bases lay in between.

The V call is TRBV6-5, the J call TRBJ2-1, with D possibly TRBD2 on 5 matching bases. Germline V CDR1 and CDR2: MNHEY, SVGAGI. Trimming left V 2 bases short and J 0 bases short, with 14 bases between. The CDR3 is made up of 17 amino acids. CDR3 residues: CASSYGSTGFSYNEQFF. CDR3 DNA sequence: TGTGCCAGCAGTTACGGATCCACGGGGTTCTCCTACAATGAGCAGTTCTTC.

This clonotype was detected a few times. The chain joins TRBV25-1 to TRBJ1-2; D remains unclear. The CDR3 extends over 11 amino acids. CDR1 is MGHDK and CDR2 is SYGVNS in the germline V gene. V was shortened by 4 bases and J by 5 bases, with 5 bases between the two germline ends. Here the CDR3 reads CASSVGYGYTF. For the CDR3, the DNA is TGTGCCAGCAGTGTTGGATATGGCTACACCTTC.

The V call is TRBV28, the J call TRBJ1-2; D unclear. V was clipped by 2 bases and J by 7 bases, with 17 bases between them. CDR3 length: 15 amino acids. Germline V CDR1 and CDR2: MDHEN, SYDVKM. The CDR3 DNA reads as TGTGCCAGCAGTTTACAGCTGGGTTCACCAACTGGCTACACCTTC. Translation gives CASSLQLGSPTGYTF.

This clonotype was observed a few times. This sequence joins TRBV28 and TRBJ2-3, with a tentative D call TRBD2 (5 bases). Trimming stripped 3 bases from V and 1 base from J, with 14 bases between. The CDR3 covers 16 residues. From germline, CDR1 is MDHEN and CDR2 SYDVKM. CDR3 protein: CASSFPAAQGTDTQYF. CDR3 nucleotide sequence: TGTGCCAGCAGTTTCCCAGCGGCCCAAGGCACAGATACGCAGTATTTT.

In its sample, this clonotype was seen a few times. V is TRBV10-3 and J is TRBJ2-1, with 13 bases matching TRBD2. With 2 bases clipped from V and 0 bases from J, the junction kept 13 bases outside the gene matches. Germline V gene lookup returns CDR1 ENHRY and CDR2 SYGVKD. The CDR3 length is 21 residues. DNA for the CDR3: TGTGCCATCAGTGAGCCATCCCGGGTGACTAGCGGGAGGAACTCCTACAATGAGCAGTTCTTC. It encodes CAISEPSRVTSGRNSYNEQFF.